A selection of T cell receptor beta chains follows, all from one sample in a study of blood T cell repertoires in COVID-19. Profiling relied on immunoSEQ multiplex PCR, and the TCRdb table lists in-frame clones only, not all of them. This sample has over 200,000 clones, with 75% to 90% found just once. The sequencing sample was made of PBMCs or T cells enriched from blood (not recorded which). These receptors were obtained from a woman aged 25 to 39 who had been exposed to COVID-19. CDR3s include the opening cysteine and the closing phenylalanine or tryptophan. Each record gives: J gene, V gene, CDR3 protein.

J gene: TRBJ2-7
V gene: TRBV28
CDR3 protein: CASKTDRDVSSEQYF

J gene: TRBJ2-5
V gene: TRBV4-2
CDR3 protein: CASSQDPPGEEGETQYF

J gene: TRBJ1-1
V gene: TRBV27
CDR3 protein: CASSFAGNTEAFF

J gene: TRBJ2-3
V gene: TRBV5-4
CDR3 protein: CASSLGGASGASTDTQYF

J gene: TRBJ2-1
V gene: TRBV4-2
CDR3 protein: CASSLGLAGDNEQFF

J gene: TRBJ2-7
V gene: TRBV30
CDR3 protein: CAWSPGLAGNEQYF

J gene: TRBJ2-6
V gene: TRBV6-6
CDR3 protein: CASSPGTRSGANVLTF

J gene: TRBJ2-1
V gene: TRBV10-3
CDR3 protein: CAISDDNPSGSSYNEQFF

J gene: TRBJ2-5
V gene: TRBV9
CDR3 protein: CASSVGAAARGETQYF

J gene: TRBJ2-5
V gene: TRBV18
CDR3 protein: CASSENTSGYLKETQYF

J gene: TRBJ1-2
V gene: TRBV12-3/TRBV12-4
CDR3 protein: CASSARGDYGYTF

J gene: TRBJ2-1
V gene: TRBV5-1
CDR3 protein: CASSGGLARHNEQFF

J gene: TRBJ2-3
V gene: TRBV21-1
CDR3 protein: CASSNYRSSGRSDTQYF

J gene: TRBJ2-1
V gene: TRBV5-1
CDR3 protein: CASSMSGRAPNEQFF

J gene: TRBJ2-7
V gene: TRBV6-5
CDR3 protein: CASSLETWEQYF

J gene: TRBJ2-5
V gene: TRBV10-3
CDR3 protein: CAISVGGRGETQYF

J gene: TRBJ2-7
V gene: TRBV14
CDR3 protein: CASSQVTGGHYEQYF

J gene: TRBJ2-4
V gene: TRBV19
CDR3 protein: CASSIGQVNIQYF

J gene: TRBJ2-7
V gene: TRBV5-1
CDR3 protein: CASSSEPTGPGEQYF

J gene: TRBJ1-5
V gene: TRBV6-5
CDR3 protein: CASSYGGVGNQPQHF

J gene: TRBJ2-2
V gene: TRBV7-9
CDR3 protein: CASRTSGKSFANTGELFF

J gene: TRBJ1-2
V gene: TRBV3-1/TRBV3-2
CDR3 protein: CASSQRTGDGYTF

J gene: TRBJ2-7
V gene: TRBV2
CDR3 protein: CASSPQTGDIGEQYF

J gene: TRBJ1-2
V gene: TRBV10-3
CDR3 protein: CAIRGFGANYGYTF

J gene: TRBJ2-1
V gene: TRBV14
CDR3 protein: CASSQDVAGPGNEQFF

J gene: TRBJ1-6
V gene: TRBV20-1
CDR3 protein: CSASSKASGQPLHF

J gene: TRBJ2-1
V gene: TRBV4-1
CDR3 protein: CASSQDRTSGISSYNEQFF

J gene: TRBJ2-3
V gene: TRBV19
CDR3 protein: CASSIDTGLGDTQYF